This TCR beta chain emerged from a study of T cell clonotyping in hematopoietic cell transplantation. As for the study in general: Pretransplant recipient samples were taken after cytoreduction. Broader study findings: Broader posttransplant TCR repertoire diversity was predicted by graft donor and pretransplant recipient Inverse Simpson Index values. Pathologically expanded recipient clonotypes increased progressively from day 30 to day 180 as diversity fell.

Germline CDR1 reads SGHRS; CDR2 reads YFSETQ. The CDR3 length is 15 residues. After removal of 0 bases from V and 0 bases from J, the junction contained 2 bases not matched to a gene. About this clone: Its matching antigen is unknown.

Indicated time point: recipient sample about 28 days before transplant, after cytoreduction. Blood collection times were about day -28 and days 30, 100, 180 posttransplant. Produced via immunoSEQ multiplex PCR; TCRdb's table is partial and in-frame only. The sample contains some 45,000 clones, roughly 80% of which appear only once. The chain is built from TRBV5-1 and TRBJ1-1, with TRBD1 matching over 7 bases. This TCR was recovered from a man in his 60s with myelodysplastic syndrome. Some clones in this sample may be carry-over from other donors' samples. This material consisted of peripheral blood mononuclear cells, taken before stem cell transplant. The CDR3 sequence: CASSLEGQLNTEAFF. CDR3 in DNA: TGCGCCAGCAGCTTGGAGGGACAGCTGAACACTGAAGCTTTCTTT.